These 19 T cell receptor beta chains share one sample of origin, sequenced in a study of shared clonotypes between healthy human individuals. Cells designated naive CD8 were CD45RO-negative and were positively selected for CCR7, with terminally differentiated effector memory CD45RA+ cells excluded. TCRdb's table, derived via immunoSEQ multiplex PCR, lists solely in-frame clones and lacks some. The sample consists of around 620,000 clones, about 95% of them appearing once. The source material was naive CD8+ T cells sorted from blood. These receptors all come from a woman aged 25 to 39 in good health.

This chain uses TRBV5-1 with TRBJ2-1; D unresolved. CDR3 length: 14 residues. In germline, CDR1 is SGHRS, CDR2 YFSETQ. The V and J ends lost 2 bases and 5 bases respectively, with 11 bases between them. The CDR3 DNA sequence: TGCGCCAGCAGCTTTCTGGGCGGCCACAATGAGCAGTTCTTC. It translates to CASSFLGGHNEQFF.

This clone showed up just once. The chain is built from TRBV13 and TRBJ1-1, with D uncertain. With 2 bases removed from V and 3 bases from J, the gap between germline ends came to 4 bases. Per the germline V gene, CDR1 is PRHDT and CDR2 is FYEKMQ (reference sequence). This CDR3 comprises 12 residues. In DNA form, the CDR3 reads TGTGCCAGCAGCTTATTGGACACTGAAGCTTTCTTT. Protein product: CASSLLDTEAFF.

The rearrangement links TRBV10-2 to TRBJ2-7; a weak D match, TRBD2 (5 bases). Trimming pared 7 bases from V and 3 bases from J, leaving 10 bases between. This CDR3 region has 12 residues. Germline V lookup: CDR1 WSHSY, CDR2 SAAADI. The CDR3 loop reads CASTGDLYEQYF. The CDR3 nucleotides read TGCGCCAGCACCGGGGATCTCTACGAGCAGTACTTC.

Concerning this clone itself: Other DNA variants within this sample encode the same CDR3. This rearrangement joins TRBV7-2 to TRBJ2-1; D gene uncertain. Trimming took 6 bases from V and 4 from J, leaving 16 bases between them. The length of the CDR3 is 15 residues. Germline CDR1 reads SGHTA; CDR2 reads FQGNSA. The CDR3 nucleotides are TGTGCCAGCAGTTTATCGGGTTTCAGGTACAATGAGCAGTTCTTC. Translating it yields CASSLSGFRYNEQFF.

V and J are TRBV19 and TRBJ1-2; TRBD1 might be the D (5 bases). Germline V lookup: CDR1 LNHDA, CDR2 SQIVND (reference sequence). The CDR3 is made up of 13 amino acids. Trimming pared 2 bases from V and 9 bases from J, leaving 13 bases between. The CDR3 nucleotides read TGTGCCAGTAGTATAAAGGGGCGGGGAAGCTACACCTTC. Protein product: CASSIKGRGSYTF.

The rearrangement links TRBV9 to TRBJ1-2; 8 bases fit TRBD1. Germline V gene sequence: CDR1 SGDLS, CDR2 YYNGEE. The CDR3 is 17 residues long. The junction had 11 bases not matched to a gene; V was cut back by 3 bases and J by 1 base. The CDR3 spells CASSGTGTGDDNYGYTF. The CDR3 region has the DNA TGTGCCAGCAGCGGGACCGGGACAGGCGACGATAACTATGGCTACACCTTC.

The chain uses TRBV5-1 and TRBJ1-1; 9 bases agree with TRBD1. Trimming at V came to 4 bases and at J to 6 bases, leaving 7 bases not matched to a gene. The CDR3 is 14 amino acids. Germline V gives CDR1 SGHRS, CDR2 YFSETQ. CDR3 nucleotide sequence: TGCGCCAGCAGCAAGGGACAGGGAATAGCTGAAGCTTTCTTT. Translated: CASSKGQGIAEAFF.

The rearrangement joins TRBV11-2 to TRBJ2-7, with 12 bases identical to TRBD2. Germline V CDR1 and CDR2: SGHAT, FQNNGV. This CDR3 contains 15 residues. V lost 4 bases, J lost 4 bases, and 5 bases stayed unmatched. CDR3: CASSSRLAGEYEQYF. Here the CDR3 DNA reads TGTGCCAGCAGCTCCCGACTAGCGGGAGAATACGAGCAGTACTTC.

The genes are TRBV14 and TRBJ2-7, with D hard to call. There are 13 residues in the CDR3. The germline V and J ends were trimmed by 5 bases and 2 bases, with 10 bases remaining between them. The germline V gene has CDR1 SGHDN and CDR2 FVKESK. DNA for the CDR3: TGTGCCAGCAGCTTAAGGGCCCCCTACGAGCAGTACTTC. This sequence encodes CASSLRAPYEQYF. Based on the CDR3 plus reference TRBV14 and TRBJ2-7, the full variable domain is EAGVTQFPSHSVIEKGQTVTLRCDPISGHDNLYWYRRVMGKEIKFLLHFVKESKQDESGMPNNRFLAERTGGTYSTLKVQPAELEDSGVYFCASSLRAPYEQYFGPGTRLTVT.

The CDR3 reads CASSFLLAGGDEQYF. DNA of the CDR3: TGTGCCAGCAGTTTCTTACTAGCGGGAGGGGACGAGCAGTACTTC. The chain recombines TRBV28 with TRBJ2-7; 13 nucleotides align to TRBD2. Trimming cost V 3 bases and J 5 bases; bases outside gene matches: 4. Germline values: CDR1 MDHEN, CDR2 SYDVKM. There are 15 residues in the CDR3.

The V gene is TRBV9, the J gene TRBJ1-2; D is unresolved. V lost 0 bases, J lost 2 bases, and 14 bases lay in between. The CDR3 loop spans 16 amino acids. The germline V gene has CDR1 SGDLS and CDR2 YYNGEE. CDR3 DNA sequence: TGTGCCAGCAGCGTAGCGGGCCAGGATCAGAACTATGGCTACACCTTC. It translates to CASSVAGQDQNYGYTF. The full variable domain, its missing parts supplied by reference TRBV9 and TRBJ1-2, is DSGVTQTPKHLITATGQRVTLRCSPRSGDLSVYWYQQSLDQGLQFLIQYYNGEERAKGNILERFSAQQFPDLHSELNLSSLELGDSALYFCASSVAGQDQNYGYTFGSGTRLTVV.

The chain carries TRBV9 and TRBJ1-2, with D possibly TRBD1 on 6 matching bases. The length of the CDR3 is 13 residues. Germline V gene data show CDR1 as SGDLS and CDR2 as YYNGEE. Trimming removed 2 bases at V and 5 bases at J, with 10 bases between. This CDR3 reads CASSVTGAYGYTF. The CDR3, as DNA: TGTGCCAGCAGCGTTACGGGGGCATATGGCTACACCTTC.

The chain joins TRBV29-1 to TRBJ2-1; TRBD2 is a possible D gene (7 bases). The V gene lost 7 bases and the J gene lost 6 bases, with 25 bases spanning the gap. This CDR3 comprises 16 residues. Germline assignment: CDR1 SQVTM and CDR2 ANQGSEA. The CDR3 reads CSAVEEWDGGPNEQFF. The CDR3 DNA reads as TGCAGCGCCGTAGAAGAATGGGACGGGGGGCCCAATGAGCAGTTCTTC.

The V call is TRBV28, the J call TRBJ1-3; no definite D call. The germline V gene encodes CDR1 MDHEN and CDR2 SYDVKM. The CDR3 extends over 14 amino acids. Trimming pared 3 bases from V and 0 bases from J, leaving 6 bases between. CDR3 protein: CASSFYISGNTIYF. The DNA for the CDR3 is TGTGCCAGCAGTTTTTACATCTCTGGAAACACCATATATTTT.

In DNA, the CDR3 is TGTGCCAGCTCACCACCTACCGGGACAGAGTACGAGCAGTACTTC. Its translation is CASSPPTGTEYEQYF. The chain carries TRBV18 and TRBJ2-7, with TRBD1 identical over 7 bases. The CDR3 is 15 residues long. In germline, CDR1 is KGHSH, CDR2 LQKENI. V lost 0 bases to trimming and J lost 4 bases; unmatched junction nucleotides: 6.

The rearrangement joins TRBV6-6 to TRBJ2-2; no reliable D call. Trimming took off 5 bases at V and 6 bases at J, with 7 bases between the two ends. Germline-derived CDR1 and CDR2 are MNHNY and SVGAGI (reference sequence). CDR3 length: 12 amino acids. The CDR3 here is CASSDTPGELFF. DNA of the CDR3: TGTGCCAGCAGTGATACACCCGGGGAGCTGTTTTTT.

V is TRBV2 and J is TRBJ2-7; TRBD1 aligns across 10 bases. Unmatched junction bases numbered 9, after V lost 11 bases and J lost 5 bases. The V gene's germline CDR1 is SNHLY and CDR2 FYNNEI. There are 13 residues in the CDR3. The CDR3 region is CAVAVDRGHEQYF. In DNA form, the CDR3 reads TGTGCCGTGGCCGTTGACAGGGGGCACGAGCAGTACTTC.

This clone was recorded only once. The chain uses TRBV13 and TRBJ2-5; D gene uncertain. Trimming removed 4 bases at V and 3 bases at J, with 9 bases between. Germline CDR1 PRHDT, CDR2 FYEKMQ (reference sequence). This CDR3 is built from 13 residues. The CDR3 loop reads CASSSTTEETQYF. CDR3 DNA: TGTGCCAGCAGCTCGACCACCGAAGAGACCCAGTACTTC.

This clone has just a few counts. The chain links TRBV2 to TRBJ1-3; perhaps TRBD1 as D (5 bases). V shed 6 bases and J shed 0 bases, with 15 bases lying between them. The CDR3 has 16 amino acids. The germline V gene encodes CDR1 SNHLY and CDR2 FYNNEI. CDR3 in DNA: TGTGCCAGCAGGACAAAGACAGCGAACTCTGGAAACACCATATATTTT. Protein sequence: CASRTKTANSGNTIYF.